This is a list of T cell receptor beta chains from one sample in a study of blood T cell repertoires in COVID-19. TCRdb's copy holds only in-frame clones and misses some; the assay was immunoSEQ multiplex PCR. This table has fewer than 95,000 clones, roughly 70% appearing once. The sample consisted of peripheral blood. Receptor source: a woman over 75 with acute or convalescent COVID-19. The CDR3 runs from the conserved cysteine through the conserved F or W. Each record gives: D gene, J gene, clone size, V gene, CDR3 DNA, CDR3 protein. A D gene is named only where the DNA matches it firmly. Expanded clones are given a class, and other clones once, few, many or no size at all.

TRBD2 TRBJ2-5 - TRBV5-1 TGCGCCAGCAGCTTCGCGGGGGAAGAGACCCAGTACTTC CASSFAGEETQYF
- TRBJ2-7 - TRBV4-2 TGTGCCAGCAGCTCCTCAACTAGGACGCAAACCTACGAGCAGTACTTC CASSSSTRTQTYEQYF
- TRBJ2-1 - TRBV7-9 TGTGCCAGCAGCTCCCCCCGGACAGATTACAATGAGCAGTTCTTC CASSSPRTDYNEQFF
- TRBJ1-2 - TRBV28 TGTGCCAGCAGTTTAAGGGGAAAGCCCTATGGCTACACCTTC CASSLRGKPYGYTF
- TRBJ1-6 - TRBV4-3 TGCGCCAGCAGCCAATACCATTTGGGAGGGGCGAATTCACCCCTCCACTTT CASSQYHLGGANSPLHF
TRBD1 TRBJ2-3 once TRBV6-1 TGTGCCAGCAGTGAAGAGCAGACAGGGGCGAAGGATACGCAGTATTTT CASSEEQTGAKDTQYF
TRBD2 TRBJ2-1 - TRBV7-9 TGTGCCAGCAGCTCCTGGACTAGCGGGGGCCCTTCCTACAATGAGCAGTTCTTC CASSSWTSGGPSYNEQFF
- TRBJ1-5 once TRBV5-6 TGTGCCAGCAGCTTGGGGGAGGGGAAACCCCAGCATTTT CASSLGEGKPQHF
- TRBJ1-2 - TRBV7-8 TGTGCCAGCAGCCCCGAGTTTCGTGACTATGGCTACACCTTC CASSPEFRDYGYTF
TRBD2 TRBJ2-2 - TRBV24-1 TGTGCCACCAGTGGACTAGCGGGGGGTGACGGGGAGCTGTTTTTT CATSGLAGGDGELFF
- TRBJ1-2 - TRBV6-5 TGTGCCAGCAGCCCCCTTAGAGGAGGCTACACCTTC CASSPLRGGYTF
- TRBJ1-5 - TRBV18 TGTGCCAGCTCAACGGGGGGGGATCAGCCCCAGCATTTT CASSTGGDQPQHF
TRBD2 TRBJ2-5 once TRBV11-1 TGTGCCAGCAGCTCTAGCGGGGGAAAACAAGAGACCCAGTACTTC CASSSSGGKQETQYF
TRBD1 TRBJ2-1 - TRBV5-4 TGTGCCAGCAGCCCGCAGGTAACAGGGGCCTACAATGAGCAGTTCTTC CASSPQVTGAYNEQFF
- TRBJ1-2 - TRBV7-8 TGTGCCAGCAGCCTACAGGAAAACTATGGCTACACCTTC CASSLQENYGYTF
TRBD1 TRBJ1-2 few TRBV13 TGTGCCAGCAGTATGACAGGGGGCCTTGGCTACACCTTC CASSMTGGLGYTF
- TRBJ1-2 - TRBV19 TGTGCCAGTACCCGGGGGGGGTATAACTATGGCTACACCTTC CASTRGGYNYGYTF
- TRBJ1-5 few TRBV10-3 TGTGCCATCAGTGAAGGAGGGTACCTCGATAGCAATCAGCCCCAGCATTTT CAISEGGYLDSNQPQHF
- TRBJ1-2 - TRBV4-2 TGTGCCAGCAGCCACCTCGGAACCCGACAAGGGGGGGATGGCTACACCTTC CASSHLGTRQGGDGYTF
- TRBJ1-2 - TRBV7-6 TGTGCCAGCAGCTTACGGGGTAACTATGGCTACACCTTC CASSLRGNYGYTF
- TRBJ1-2 - TRBV28 TGTGCCAGCAGTTTATTGCGGGAAAACTATGGCTACACCTTC CASSLLRENYGYTF
TRBD1 TRBJ2-5 once TRBV27 TGTGCCAGCAGCCGGGACAGGGGGTACCAAGAGACCCAGTACTTC CASSRDRGYQETQYF
TRBD1 TRBJ2-2 - TRBV3-1/TRBV3-2 TGTGCCAGCAGCCCACTCCTGGGACAGGGCGACACCGGGGAGCTGTTTTTT CASSPLLGQGDTGELFF
TRBD1 TRBJ1-2 few TRBV30 TGTGCCTTTGGGACAGGGAGCTATGGCTACACCTTC CAFGTGSYGYTF
TRBD1 TRBJ2-1 - TRBV12-5 TGTGCTAGTGGTTTGACAGGGGGCTCCTACAATGAGCAGTTCTTC CASGLTGGSYNEQFF
TRBD2 TRBJ2-1 - TRBV2 TGTGCCAGCAGTGAAGGTCTTAGACTAGCGGGGGGGCAAAGGTTCTTC CASSEGLRLAGGQRFF
TRBD1 TRBJ1-2 few TRBV15 TGTGCCACCAGCAGCGTGGACAGGGCCTATGGCTACACCTTC CATSSVDRAYGYTF
- TRBJ1-5 few TRBV7-2 TGTGCCAGCACATGGACGGCGGGGAGCAATCAGCCCCAGCATTTT CASTWTAGSNQPQHF
- TRBJ1-2 few TRBV7-9 TGTGCCAGCAGCTTGCACAGGGACCTAGTTCCTGGCTACACCTTC CASSLHRDLVPGYTF
- TRBJ1-1 - TRBV6-6 TGTGCCAGCAGTTACGGAGGGAGCGAAACTGAAGCTTTCTTT CASSYGGSETEAFF
- TRBJ1-1 - TRBV7-9 TGTGCCAGCACCCTGGAGGGGCAATCTGAAGCTTTCTTT CASTLEGQSEAFF
- TRBJ1-4 - TRBV2 TGTGCCAGCAATAGGGGGGCGACGGGGGGAGAAAAACTGTTTTTT CASNRGATGGEKLFF
TRBD2 TRBJ2-7 - TRBV7-2 TGTGCCAGCAAGGCCCGGGGGGGCCTAGACGAGCAGTACTTC CASKARGGLDEQYF
TRBD1 TRBJ1-1 - TRBV5-1 TGCGCCAGCAGCCAAACGACAGGGTGGACTGAAGCTTTCTTT CASSQTTGWTEAFF
TRBD2 TRBJ2-7 - TRBV2 TGTGCCAGCAGTGAAGGGCTAGCGGGGGGTGAGCAGTACTTC CASSEGLAGGEQYF
TRBD2 TRBJ2-3 - TRBV18 TGTGCCAGCTCACTTGGGACTAGCGGGTTCACAGATACGCAGTATTTT CASSLGTSGFTDTQYF
- TRBJ2-7 - TRBV6-4 TGTGCCAACCCCCGGGTGGTTTCCTACGAGCAGTACTTC CANPRVVSYEQYF
- TRBJ1-2 - TRBV7-3 TGTGCCAGCAGCTTATTTCTCGGCTATGGCTACACCTTC CASSLFLGYGYTF
TRBD1 TRBJ1-1 - TRBV6-6 TGTGCCAGCAGTTTACCCAGATACAGGGGGACCACTGAAGCTTTCTTT CASSLPRYRGTTEAFF
TRBD1 TRBJ1-2 - TRBV6-4 TGTGCCAGCACCACCCGGGGGGGGACAGGGGTTGGCTACACCTTC CASTTRGGTGVGYTF
- TRBJ2-1 - TRBV6-6 TGTGCCAGCAGTTATTGGGAGTTGAATGAGCAGTTCTTC CASSYWELNEQFF
- TRBJ1-2 few TRBV28 TGTGCCAGCAGTTCCCACCAGGTCCTCTATGGCTACACCTTC CASSSHQVLYGYTF
TRBD2 TRBJ2-1 - TRBV7-2 TGTGCCAGCAGCACTCGGACTAGCTCGGGTGAGCAGTTCTTC CASSTRTSSGEQFF
TRBD1 TRBJ1-2 - TRBV4-3 TGCGCCAGCAGGGGGACAGGGGAAGAAGACTATGGCTACACCTTC CASRGTGEEDYGYTF
TRBD2 TRBJ2-1 - TRBV20-1 TGCAGTGCTAGTTCTAGCGGGGGGGCAACATTCAGCCACAATGAGCAGTTCTTC CSASSSGGATFSHNEQFF
- TRBJ1-2 - TRBV7-9 TGTGCCAGCAGAAAACAGGGATCCTCTGGCTACACCTTC CASRKQGSSGYTF
- TRBJ1-1 - TRBV5-1 TGCGCCAGCGCTAAGGGAGTACCCAACACTGAAGCTTTCTTT CASAKGVPNTEAFF
- TRBJ1-1 few TRBV6-1 TGTGCCAGCAGTGAAGTTGGCAGGGGCATGACTGAAGCTTTCTTT CASSEVGRGMTEAFF
TRBD2 TRBJ2-7 few TRBV7-3 TGTGCCAGCAGCCCGGGACTAGCGGGGAGAGACCCATCCTACGAGCAGTACTTC CASSPGLAGRDPSYEQYF
TRBD2 TRBJ2-2 - TRBV27 TGTGCCAGCAGTTCCTGGGGGGGGGCGAACACCGGGGAGCTGTTTTTT CASSSWGGANTGELFF
- TRBJ2-6 few TRBV7-3 TGTGCCAGCAGCCGTAACTCTGGGGCCAACGTCCTGACTTTC CASSRNSGANVLTF
TRBD1 TRBJ1-5 - TRBV27 TGTGCCAGCAGCCGGACAGGGGGTTATCAGCCCCAGCATTTT CASSRTGGYQPQHF
- TRBJ2-2 - TRBV11-2 TGTGCCAGCAGCCGGGAAGGGTCCGGGGAGCTGTTTTTT CASSREGSGELFF